A single sample is the source of the 9 T cell receptor beta chains below, sequenced in a study of beta chain features in type 1 diabetes. Findings and caveats of the study: Across all four CD4+ subsets, people with type 1 diabetes showed modestly shorter TCRB CDR3s.

Of the isolated RNA, all was reverse transcribed, and so the sequenced material was expressed TCRB transcripts. Assay used: immunoSEQ multiplex PCR; TCRdb lists only in-frame clones, some missing. The repertoire holds approximately 170,000 clones, with almost 65% as singletons. These TCRs' antigens remain unknown. The material sequenced was naive CD4+ T cells from blood. These receptors were taken from a man aged 30-40 years with type 1 diabetes.

This chain links TRBV13 with TRBJ1-2, with D tentatively TRBD1 (5 bases). CDR3 length equals 15 residues. Germline V lookup: CDR1 PRHDT, CDR2 FYEKMQ (reference sequence). V was trimmed by 4 bases and J by 4 bases, leaving 16 bases between them. For the CDR3, the DNA is TGTGCCAGCAGCTCCCCCAAGGGGACGGGCTATGGCTACACCTTC. Translation: CASSSPKGTGYGYTF.

This clone was seen a handful of times. This chain connects TRBV7-2 to TRBJ2-7; no clear D gene. The germline V and J ends were trimmed by 5 bases and 2 bases, with 7 bases remaining between them. This CDR3 contains 12 residues. Germline V CDR1 and CDR2: SGHTA, FQGNSA. The CDR3 is CASSHTTYEQYF. CDR3 nucleotides: TGTGCCAGCAGCCATACTACCTACGAGCAGTACTTC.

The rearrangement uses TRBV6-6 and TRBJ2-1; 8 nucleotides align to TRBD1. CDR1 is MNHNY and CDR2 is SVGAGI in the germline V gene (reference sequence). This CDR3 is built from 14 residues. J gave up 7 bases and V 2 bases, and 4 bases lay outside the gene matches. This CDR3 is CASSYGTGENEQFF. CDR3 DNA: TGTGCCAGCAGTTACGGGACAGGAGAAAATGAGCAGTTCTTC.

The rearrangement uses TRBV29-1 and TRBJ2-1; no definite D call. V dropped 6 bases and J dropped 12 bases, with 21 bases sitting between them. The CDR3 has 13 residues. Germline V gene sequence: CDR1 SQVTM, CDR2 ANQGSEA. The CDR3 nucleotides are TGCAGCGTCTCGAGCATATACAATGTCGGGCAGTTCTTC. It is translated as CSVSSIYNVGQFF.

The chain carries TRBV7-9 and TRBJ2-7; 8 nucleotides match TRBD1. Germline values: CDR1 SEHNR, CDR2 FQNEAQ (reference sequence). The junction had 3 bases not matched to a gene; V was cut back by 5 bases and J by 6 bases. This CDR3 comprises 12 residues. The CDR3 loop is CASSPTGVEQYF. The CDR3 DNA follows: TGTGCCAGCAGCCCGACAGGGGTCGAGCAGTACTTC.

The chain uses TRBV13 and TRBJ2-1; perhaps TRBD1 as D (6 bases). Between the trimmed V and J ends, which lost 0 bases and 2 bases, there was a span of 8 bases. In germline, CDR1 is PRHDT, CDR2 FYEKMQ (reference sequence). The CDR3 length is 15 residues. CDR3 DNA sequence: TGTGCCAGCAGCTTAGGACAGGGAGCCTACAATGAGCAGTTCTTC. Protein: CASSLGQGAYNEQFF.

The rearrangement links TRBV7-2 to TRBJ2-7, with TRBD1 matching over 8 bases. The CDR3 runs 15 residues. The germline gives CDR1 SGHTA, CDR2 FQGNSA. V shed 4 bases and J 2 bases; nucleotides not matched to a gene: 7. This CDR3 is CASSSRTGTAYEQYF. The CDR3 DNA reads TGTGCCAGCAGCTCAAGGACAGGGACGGCCTACGAGCAGTACTTC.

The sample holds a few counts of this clone. This chain links TRBV5-1 with TRBJ2-3; D gene ambiguous. Trimming took 2 bases from V and 2 from J, leaving 12 bases between them. Per the germline V gene, CDR1 is SGHRS and CDR2 is YFSETQ. This CDR3 contains 15 residues. CDR3 sequence: CASSFSRPATDTQYF. The CDR3 DNA is TGCGCCAGCAGCTTCTCGAGACCTGCCACAGATACGCAGTATTTT.

This chain uses TRBV28 with TRBJ2-3; 10 bases fit TRBD2. Germline CDR1 MDHEN, CDR2 SYDVKM. The CDR3 has 15 amino acids. The trim removed 8 bases at V and 3 bases at J, leaving 8 bases unmatched. CDR3 protein: CASFPGTSVTDTQYF. CDR3 coding DNA: TGTGCCAGCTTCCCGGGGACTAGCGTAACAGATACGCAGTATTTT.